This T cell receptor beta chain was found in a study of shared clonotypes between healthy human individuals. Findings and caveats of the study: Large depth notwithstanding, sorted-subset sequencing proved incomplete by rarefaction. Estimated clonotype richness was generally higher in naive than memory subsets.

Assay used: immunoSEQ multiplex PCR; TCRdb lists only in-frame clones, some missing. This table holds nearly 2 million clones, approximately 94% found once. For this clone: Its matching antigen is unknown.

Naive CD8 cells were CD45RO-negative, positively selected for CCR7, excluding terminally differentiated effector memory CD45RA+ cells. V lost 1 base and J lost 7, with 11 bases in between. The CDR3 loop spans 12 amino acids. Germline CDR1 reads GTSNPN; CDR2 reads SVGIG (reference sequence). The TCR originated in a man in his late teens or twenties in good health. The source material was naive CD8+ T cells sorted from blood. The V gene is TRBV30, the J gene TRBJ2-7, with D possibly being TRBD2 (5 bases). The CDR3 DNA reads TGTGCCTGGAGTGAATTAAGGAGGGAGCAGTACTTC. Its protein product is CAWSELRREQYF.